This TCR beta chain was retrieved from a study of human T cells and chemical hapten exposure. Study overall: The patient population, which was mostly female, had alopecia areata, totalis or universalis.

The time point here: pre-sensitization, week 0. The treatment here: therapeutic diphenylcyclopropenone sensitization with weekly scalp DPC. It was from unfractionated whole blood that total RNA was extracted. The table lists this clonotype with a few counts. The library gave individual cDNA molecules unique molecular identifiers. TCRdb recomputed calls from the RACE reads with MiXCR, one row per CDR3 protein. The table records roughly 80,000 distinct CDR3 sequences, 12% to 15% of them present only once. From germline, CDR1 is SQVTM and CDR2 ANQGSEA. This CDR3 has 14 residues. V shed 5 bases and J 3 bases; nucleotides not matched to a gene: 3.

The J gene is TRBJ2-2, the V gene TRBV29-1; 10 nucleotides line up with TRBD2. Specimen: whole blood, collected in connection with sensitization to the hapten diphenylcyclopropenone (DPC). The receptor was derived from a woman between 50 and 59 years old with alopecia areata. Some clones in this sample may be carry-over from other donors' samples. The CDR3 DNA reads TGCAGCGTTAGGACTAGCGGAGACACCGGGGAGCTGTTTTTT. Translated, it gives CSVRTSGDTGELFF.